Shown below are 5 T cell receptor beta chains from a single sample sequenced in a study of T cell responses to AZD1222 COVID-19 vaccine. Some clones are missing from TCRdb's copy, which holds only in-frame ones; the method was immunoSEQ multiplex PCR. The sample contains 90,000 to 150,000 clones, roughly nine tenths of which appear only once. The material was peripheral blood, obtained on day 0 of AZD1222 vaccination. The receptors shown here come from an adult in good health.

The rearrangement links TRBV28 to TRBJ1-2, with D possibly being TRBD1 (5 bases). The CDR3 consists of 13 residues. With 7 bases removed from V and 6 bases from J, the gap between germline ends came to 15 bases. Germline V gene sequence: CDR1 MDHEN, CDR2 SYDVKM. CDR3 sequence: CASINGGGDGYTF. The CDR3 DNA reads TGTGCCAGCATCAATGGTGGGGGAGATGGCTACACCTTC.

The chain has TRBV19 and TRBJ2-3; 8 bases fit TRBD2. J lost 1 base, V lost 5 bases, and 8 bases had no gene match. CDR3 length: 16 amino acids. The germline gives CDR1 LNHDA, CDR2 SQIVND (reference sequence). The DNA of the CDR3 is TGTGCCAGTAGTCTGGGGGGGACTAGGGGCACAGATACGCAGTATTTT. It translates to CASSLGGTRGTDTQYF.

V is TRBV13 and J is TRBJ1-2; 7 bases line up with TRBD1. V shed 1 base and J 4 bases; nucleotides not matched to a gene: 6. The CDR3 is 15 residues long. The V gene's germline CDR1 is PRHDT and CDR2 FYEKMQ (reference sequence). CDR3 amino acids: CASSLDAGGGYGYTF. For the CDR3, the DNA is TGTGCCAGCAGCTTAGATGCAGGGGGAGGCTATGGCTACACCTTC.

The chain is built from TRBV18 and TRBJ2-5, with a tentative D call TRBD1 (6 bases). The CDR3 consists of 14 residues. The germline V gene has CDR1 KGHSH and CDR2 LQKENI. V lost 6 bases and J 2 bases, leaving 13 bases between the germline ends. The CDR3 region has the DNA TGTGCCAGCTCTCCTAGGGACATACAAGAGACCCAGTACTTC. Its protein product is CASSPRDIQETQYF.

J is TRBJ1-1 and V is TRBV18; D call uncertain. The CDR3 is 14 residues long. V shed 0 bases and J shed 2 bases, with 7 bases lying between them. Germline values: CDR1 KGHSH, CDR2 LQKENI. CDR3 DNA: TGTGCCAGCTCACCACCGTGGGGTAACACTGAAGCTTTCTTT. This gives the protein CASSPPWGNTEAFF.